This TCR beta chain was captured in a study of shared clonotypes between healthy human individuals. The overall study: There were three CD4 naive, three CD4 memory, two CD8 naive and one CD8 memory plates per donor.

Sorted subsets were amplified in replicate PCRs using 150 to 250 ng DNA, approximately 30,000 T cell genomes. TCRdb keeps only in-frame clones here, not all; method: immunoSEQ multiplex PCR. Found here are around 1.4 million clones, around 98.5% of them singletons; the top ten hold roughly 0.35%. In germline, CDR1 is SGHNT, CDR2 YYREEE (reference sequence). This CDR3 contains 16 residues. Trimming cost V 0 bases and J 0 bases; bases outside gene matches: 4. In the CD4+ fraction, cells were divided into CD45RA+ naive and CD45RA-negative memory subsets. Study-level points and caveats: Memory subsets had estimated richness that was generally smaller than that of naive subsets.

Points on this clone: Its antigen is currently unknown.

Sequences were obtained from naive CD4+ T cells sorted from blood. Subset noted: CD45RA+ positively selected. This chain links TRBV5-4 with TRBJ2-3; the match to TRBD2 covers 7 bases. This TCR was recovered from a man aged 30-40 years in good health. CDR3 sequence reads: CASSLGWGGSTDTQYF. The DNA of the CDR3 is TGTGCCAGCAGCTTGGGATGGGGGGGAAGCACAGATACGCAGTATTTT.